This TCR beta chain comes out of a study of blood T cells in healthy people across ages. The donors, healthy Caucasians from Russia, were aged 6 to 90. With a J-beta primer mix and a sample-barcoded 5' primer, a second PCR ran about 6 to 11 cycles. TCRdb re-called the 5' RACE reads through MiXCR, storing one row per CDR3 protein. The sample consists of about 1.4 million distinct CDR3 sequences, 59% of them appearing once. This clonotype was counted only a few times. Its target is not known. The CDR3 runs 14 residues. Trimming stripped 1 base from V and 9 bases from J, with 16 bases between. Germline V gene lookup returns CDR1 SQVTM and CDR2 ANQGSEA. Notes on the study in general: Older individuals had lower TCR beta diversity per million T cells (the decline was roughly linear). With naive T cell percentage, TCR beta diversity showed a strong correlation.

This receptor was obtained from a man aged 18 to 30 in good health. This chain links TRBV29-1 with TRBJ2-1, with D hard to call. Sequenced: blood. This chain's CDR3 is CSVEGGQVLTEQFF. CDR3 sequence (DNA): TGCAGCGTTGAAGGCGGCCAGGTCCTGACTGAGCAGTTCTTC.